Shown below are 13 T cell receptor beta chains from a single sample sequenced in a study of response to subunit inactivated influenza vaccine. One entry per CDR3 protein, called by TCRdb with MiXCR from the RT-PCR reads. This sample has 600,000 to 850,000 distinct CDR3 sequences, with 13% to 15% found just once. The sample here was PBMCs from blood, taken 14 to 15 days before vaccination. These receptors originate from a man aged 50-59 years who received an inactivated influenza vaccine.

This clonotype has only a few counts. The V gene is TRBV7-9, the J gene TRBJ2-2, with D uncertain. V lost 3 bases and J lost 7, with 15 bases in between. Looked up from germline, CDR1 is SEHNR and CDR2 is FQNEAQ (reference sequence). This CDR3 is 15 amino acids long. The CDR3 is CASSFYGIPGGELFF. The DNA of the CDR3 is TGTGCCAGCAGCTTCTATGGGATTCCCGGCGGGGAGCTGTTTTTT.

This clonotype appeared a few times. The V and J genes are TRBV5-1 and TRBJ2-7, with TRBD1 matching over 11 bases. Germline-derived CDR1 and CDR2 are SGHRS and YFSETQ. The junction had 6 bases not matched to a gene; V was cut back by 4 bases and J by 6 bases. CDR3 size: 14 residues. CDR3 residues: CASSVGQGASEQYF. The CDR3, as DNA: TGCGCCAGCAGCGTCGGACAGGGGGCGAGCGAGCAGTACTTC.

This clonotype was found a few times. J is TRBJ2-7 and V is TRBV20-1; 9 bases are shared with TRBD2. The CDR3 has 14 amino acids. The V segment lost 0 bases and the J segment 7 bases; nucleotides outside the gene matches: 7. Germline-derived CDR1 and CDR2 are DFQATT and SNEGSKA (reference sequence). The CDR3 region is CSAREGLALREQYF. The CDR3 DNA reads TGCAGTGCTAGAGAGGGACTAGCTTTGCGGGAGCAGTACTTC.

This clonotype has at least ten counts. This sequence joins TRBV20-1 and TRBJ2-1; 8 bases match TRBD2. The CDR3 consists of 12 residues. The V gene's germline CDR1 is DFQATT and CDR2 SNEGSKA (reference sequence). Trimming removed 7 bases from V and 5 bases from J; junction bases left unmatched: 4. The CDR3 nucleotides are TGCAGTGGCGGGAGGACAAACAATGAGCAGTTCTTC. This sequence encodes CSGGRTNNEQFF.

The chain is built from TRBV11-2 and TRBJ2-7; 7 bases fit TRBD1. Trimming took 5 bases from V and 2 from J; bases not matched to a gene: 9. Germline V gene lookup returns CDR1 SGHAT and CDR2 FQNNGV. CDR3 length: 15 residues. In nucleotides, the CDR3 is TGTGCCAGCAGCGCCGCGTGGGACAGCGCCTACGAGCAGTACTTC. It translates to CASSAAWDSAYEQYF.

The chain recombines TRBV5-6 with TRBJ2-1, with 8 bases fitting TRBD2. With V trimmed by 7 bases and J by 5 bases, 8 bases remained unmatched. Germline assignment: CDR1 SGHDT and CDR2 YYEEEE. CDR3 size: 14 residues. CDR3 sequence (DNA): TGTGCCAGCCATCGACTAGCGCTAGACAATGAGCAGTTCTTC. Protein product: CASHRLALDNEQFF.

The chain carries TRBV5-4 and TRBJ2-7; D not certain. Deletions cut 6 bases from V and 5 bases from J, with 18 bases between. Germline V gene data show CDR1 as SGHNT and CDR2 as YYREEE (reference sequence). The CDR3 has 14 residues. The CDR3 loop is CASTTHGLDNEQYF. The CDR3 DNA is TGTGCCAGCACCACCCACGGGCTAGACAACGAGCAGTACTTC.

This clonotype has at least ten counts. The chain is built from TRBV11-1 and TRBJ2-7; 9 bases align to TRBD1. Germline-derived CDR1 and CDR2 are SGHAT and FQDESV (reference sequence). This CDR3 has 18 residues. J gave up 4 bases and V 5 bases, and 18 bases lay outside the gene matches. This CDR3 is CASSAGQGRFEALYEQYF. The DNA of the CDR3 is TGTGCCAGCAGCGCCGGACAGGGGCGCTTTGAGGCACTTTACGAGCAGTACTTC. The variable domain in full, with the rest retrieved from reference TRBV11-1 and TRBJ2-7, is EAEVAQSPRYKITEKSQAVAFWCDPISGHATLYWYRQILGQGPELLVQFQDESVVDDSQLPKDRFSAERLKGVDSTLKIQPAELGDSAMYLCASSAGQGRFEALYEQYFGPGTRLTVT.

This clonotype was recorded a few times. The chain links TRBV3-1 to TRBJ1-5; possible D gene TRBD1, 6 bases. The CDR3 covers 15 residues. Germline V gene data show CDR1 as LGHDT and CDR2 as YNNKEL (reference sequence). The ends were cut back, 1 base at V and 3 bases at J, with 10 bases in the middle. The CDR3 coding sequence is TGTGCCAGCAGCCAAGCCGACAGGTACAATCAGCCCCAGCATTTT. Amino acid sequence: CASSQADRYNQPQHF.

The chain joins TRBV18 to TRBJ2-2, with TRBD1 matching 7 bases. Germline trimming cut 3 bases from V and 7 bases from J; bases unmatched to any gene: 11. CDR1 is KGHSH and CDR2 is LQKENI in the germline V gene. CDR3 length: 16 amino acids. This CDR3 reads CASSPQSGTVGGELFF. The CDR3 coding sequence is TGTGCCAGCTCACCCCAATCCGGGACAGTAGGCGGGGAGCTGTTTTTT.

The CDR3 spells CASSLAGYPEVYEQYF. The CDR3 DNA reads TGCGCCAGCAGCTTGGCTGGCTACCCGGAGGTCTACGAGCAGTACTTC. The chain uses TRBV5-1 and TRBJ2-7, with a weak D call TRBD2 (5 bases). Trimming stripped 0 bases from V and 3 bases from J, with 16 bases between. The CDR3 is 16 amino acids. The germline gives CDR1 SGHRS, CDR2 YFSETQ.

The chain combines TRBV6-2 or TRBV6-3 with TRBJ2-1; a possible D gene is TRBD2 (7 bases). In germline, CDR1 is MNHEY, CDR2 SVGEGT. The CDR3 runs to 14 residues. V shed 10 bases and J shed 4 bases, with 17 bases lying between them. CDR3 sequence: CAISSRGPYNEQFF. The CDR3 DNA is TGTGCCATTTCCTCGCGGGGGCCGTACAATGAGCAGTTCTTC.

The chain has TRBV5-1 and TRBJ2-1, with TRBD2 as a possible D gene (6 bases). From germline, CDR1 is SGHRS and CDR2 YFSETQ. The germline V and J ends were trimmed by 4 bases and 3 bases, with 20 bases remaining between them. The CDR3 sequence is 17 residues long. CDR3 coding DNA: TGCGCCAGCAGCCTAGAGCCGGGACTGGGGTTCTACAATGAGCAGTTCTTC. This encodes CASSLEPGLGFYNEQFF.